This T cell receptor beta chain was captured in a study of cytomegalovirus exposure and HLA in healthy donors (dated by TCRdb to between 2016 and 2019). About the study as a whole: According to an earlier analysis of 587 of the donors, about 179 million T cells yielded 90 million to 140 million unique TCR beta sequences and approximately 300 Gb of sequence data. Approximately 310 gigabases of sequencing data and around 87 million unique TCR sequences were included in an early release covering 550 to 650 HLA-typed donors. The genetic ancestry cluster associated with self-reported Caucasian donors included roughly 84% of the roughly 380 genotyped donors. The aim of the study was to test whether cataloging public T cell receptors could identify signatures of past pathogen exposure. The study used immunosequencing to profile the T cell repertoires of several hundred subjects and linked those repertoires to cytomegalovirus serostatus. In addition to the first cohort of 666 subjects, a separate validation cohort of over 90 different subjects was used. The study combined high-throughput TCR immunosequencing, statistical association of individual TCRs with disease status, and machine learning to predict cytomegalovirus infection status. A later analysis re-analyzed previously published TCR beta repertoires from 660 or so donors and added high-resolution HLA genotyping to study TCR occurrence patterns. In the later analysis, no new phenotypic data were used to find candidate immune exposures; instead, reliance was placed on TCR beta sequences and their occurrence across donors. An earlier analysis of 500 to 650 of the donors applied high-throughput TCR beta sequencing to assess whether each TCR beta V gene segment acted as functional or pseudogenic. Alongside the repertoire data, information on donor age, sex, ethnicity and CMV serostatus was compiled. A later genetic analysis used genome-wide SNP genotypes for about 60% of the 666 donors, treating that subset as a discovery cohort. Every repertoire in the discovery cohort had been generated on one and the same sequencing platform. Class I and class II HLA loci were covered by the typing at four-digit resolution. Typing coverage differed by locus: A, B, C, DRB1 and DQB1 were typed in roughly 629-630 donors, DQA1 in about 500, DPA1 in nearly 610, and DPB1 in 450 to 490. Four or five DR-DQ haplotypes were handled as single units for association and clustering because linkage in the cohort was strong. On average, roughly 240,000 unique TCR beta nucleotide sequences were sequenced per donor among a few hundred genotyped donors of the cohort, with 15% to 20% of those sequences being non-productive. Broader findings and caveats from the paper: The cohort was sequenced for TCR beta chains only, and without alpha or paired-chain data the features that could be detected were limited. A total of 164 TCR beta chains were listed by the study as associated with cytomegalovirus. A further reported finding was that TCR beta sequences accurately predicted the HLA-A and HLA-B alleles for most subjects in the first cohort. A cluster of highly shared sequence variants was judged likely to be a technical artifact of the sequencing pipeline. According to a later analysis, parvovirus B19, influenza, CMV and Epstein-Barr virus appeared linked to several top co-occurrence clusters. In a later genetic analysis, fewer N-insertions in productive TCRs were reported among donors in an Asian-associated ancestry cluster than the approximately 670-donor mean. A later genetic analysis associated a missense DCLRE1C variant with V-gene and J-gene trimming of TCR beta chains, and an independent cohort replicated the association. In both the original and validation cohorts, the classifier was reported to diagnose cytomegalovirus status with high specificity and sensitivity. In an earlier analysis of 587 of the donors, most TCR beta V segments appeared in productive rearrangements about 90% or about 30% of the time, broadly matching IMGT annotations. Some IMGT-functional V segments, including TRBV6-2 and TRBV6-3, could not be distinguished by the 87-base-pair reads and were therefore excluded. HLA typing was unavailable for some donors at each locus, so association tests used only the typed subset. Approximately 18 rarely observed V segments, including chromosome 9 orphons, were excluded from the earlier analysis of just under 600 of the donors because counts were too low. Sequencing depth was assumed to be roughly uniform across donors in the presence/absence analyses, though that assumption may not hold. For the cohort, immune exposure information was limited to CMV serostatus. It was suggested by the authors that the approach could potentially be generalized to other disease states and immunological phenotypes. When HLA alleles, especially DR and DQ, strongly co-occurred, attributing TCR associations to individual alleles was difficult. In a later analysis, the rate of TCR association differed among HLA loci, with DRB1 alleles having the most associated TCRs and HLA-C alleles having the fewest. A later analysis associated 16,951 TCR beta sequences with specific HLA alleles at a false discovery rate of 0.05. Most CMV-associated TCR beta chains appeared to be HLA-restricted in a later analysis, and the HLA associations seemed to be driven largely by CMV exposure. Most TCR sequences were seen in very few donors, while some public TCRs were found in many individuals. A later analysis found that HLA-associated TCR beta chains were more clonally expanded and had lower generation probabilities than equally common non-associated chains. Linkage disequilibrium might explain the correlated functional status among segregating V segments, but an unknown experimental factor could not be ruled out. A few of the identified cytomegalovirus-associated TCR beta chains were confirmed in vitro to be specific for cytomegalovirus antigens.

The cohort consisted of approximately 670 healthy bone marrow donors. Cohort members were all nominally healthy when sampled, although unrecorded immune exposures were likely present. The donor was CMV seronegative and belonged to the group of 352 seronegative cohort members. Each donor provided a peripheral blood sample, and peripheral blood mononuclear cells were used for TCR beta sequencing. The Qiagen DNeasy Blood Extraction Kit was used to extract genomic DNA from the blood cell samples. The library was generated by the immunoSEQ multiplex PCR assay. A mixture of 60 forward primers for TCR Vbeta segments and 13 reverse primers for TCR Jbeta segments was used in the multiplex PCR. Amplification of the CDR3 region of rearranged TCR beta genes was performed with a multiplex PCR assay on genomic DNA. The Illumina HiSeq System was used to sequence the amplified TCR beta libraries as 87-base-pair reads. As for the authors' bioinformatics: A later analysis counted around 72 million unique TCR beta chains across the 650 to 800 repertoires, and some 11 million of these chains were shared by at least two donors. Raw reads were error-corrected and collapsed into unique sequences with a nearest-neighbor algorithm that merged closely related sequences to remove PCR and sequencing errors. Alignment of CDR3 sequences to IMGT reference sequences was used to assign V, D and J gene segments. Each retained sequence needed at least a six-nucleotide match to both a V gene segment and a J gene segment. Rearrangements were classified as productive when the CDR3 lacked stop codons and remained in frame with V and J, and all other rearrangements were classified as non-productive. Following IMGT convention, CDR3 was defined as the stretch from the second conserved V-encoded cysteine to the conserved J-encoded phenylalanine. In an earlier analysis of just under 600 of the donors, sequences lacking an unambiguous match to a single V gene segment were excluded. In an earlier analysis of around 590 of the donors, a V segment was called functional when productive rearrangements were above 56.7%, and segregating when the standard deviation between donors exceeded 5%. A statistical classification framework was developed to diagnose cytomegalovirus status using the catalog of TCR beta chain sequences. A later analysis assigned V and J genes by comparing TCR nucleotide sequences with IMGT/GENE-DB human TR gene sequences. Using the TCRdist pipeline, a later analysis assigned CDR3 sequences along with most-parsimonious VDJ recombination scenarios. In a later analysis, every TCR beta chain was defined by the combination of its CDR3 amino acid sequence and its V-gene family, and reads without a unique V-gene family were dropped. As a way to deal with suspected cross-contamination and a sequencing artifact, a later analysis dropped hundreds of nucleotide sequences that were highly shared and had low generation probability. In a later analysis, a clonal expansion index was calculated for each public chain from normalized within-repertoire ranks of inferred template counts. In a later analysis, generation probabilities were computed using a VDJ recombination model fitted to out-of-frame rearrangements, and the results were checked against IGoR. A later analysis scored TCR-TCR, TCR-HLA and TCR-CMV co-occurrence with hypergeometric tests, applying a repertoire-size bias correction to TCR pairs. False discovery rates were estimated in a later analysis by permuting HLA or CMV assignments 20 times. In a later analysis, co-occurring TCRs were grouped using DBSCAN, and TCRdist sequence similarity was added for clustering within HLA-allele-positive subsets. For co-occurrence clustering, repertoires with fewer than 30,000 or more than 120,000 public chains were excluded, along with a handful of repertoires with anomalous nucleotide sharing. TCRdb limited this immuneACCESS table to in-frame rearrangements with V and J called. A share of clones is missing; checked studies link under half to unresolved V genes, and the rest is unexplained. The D gene and trimming were derived from the DNA, and the V and J assignments and clone size from that table. The sample profile shows more than 200,000 clones; approximately 83% of them were found once. Just over 1.4% of the sample is in the top ten clones.

The CDR3, cysteine through phenylalanine, is 14 amino acids long. Kept here is only the CDR3 DNA, which spans 42 bases and is read in frame from base 1. The germline V gene supplies CDR1 MNHEY and CDR2 SVGAGI. V ends up 7 bases short and J 3 bases short, with an unmatched junction base count of 6. Notes on this clone: No antigen is known for it. Per-base quality was not reported, and no clone a single base away is much larger than it.

The sequencing input was PBMCs. The clonotype originates from a girl aged 5-17 years in good health and CMV-seronegative. The chain is assembled from TRBV6-5 and TRBJ1-1; 9 central nucleotides agree with TRBD1. This receptor carries the CDR3 CASKTGGAYTEAFF. The nucleotide sequence is given as TGTGCCAGCAAAACAGGGGGCGCGTACACTGAAGCTTTCTTT.